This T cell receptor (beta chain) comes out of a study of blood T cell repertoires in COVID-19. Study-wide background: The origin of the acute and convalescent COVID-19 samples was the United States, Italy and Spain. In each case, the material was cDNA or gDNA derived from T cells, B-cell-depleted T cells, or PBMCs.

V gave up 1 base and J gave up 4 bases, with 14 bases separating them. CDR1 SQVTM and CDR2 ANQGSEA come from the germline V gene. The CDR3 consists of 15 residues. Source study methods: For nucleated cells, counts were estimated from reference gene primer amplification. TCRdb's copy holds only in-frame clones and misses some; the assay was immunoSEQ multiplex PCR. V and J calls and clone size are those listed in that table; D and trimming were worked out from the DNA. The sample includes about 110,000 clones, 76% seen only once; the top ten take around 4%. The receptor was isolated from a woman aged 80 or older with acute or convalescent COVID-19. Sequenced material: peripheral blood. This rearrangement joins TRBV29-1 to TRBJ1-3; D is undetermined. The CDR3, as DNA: TGCAGCGTTGAAGTTGGCGCCTCGAGGGGAAACACCATATATTTT. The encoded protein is CSVEVGASRGNTIYF. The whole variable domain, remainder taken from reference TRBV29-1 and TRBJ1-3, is SAVISQKPSRDICQRGTSLTIQCQVDSQVTMMFWYRQQPGQSLTLIATANQGSEATYESGFVIDKFPISRPNLTFSTLTVSNMSPEDSSIYLCSVEVGASRGNTIYFGEGSWLTVV.